What follows are 15 T cell receptor beta chains derived from one specimen sequenced in a study of shared clonotypes between healthy human individuals. TCRdb keeps only in-frame clones here, not all; method: immunoSEQ multiplex PCR. The sample has about 960,000 clones; over 60% are singletons. Sample: memory CD4+ T cells sorted from blood. Subset specified: CD45RA-negative fraction. All receptors derive from a man aged 18 to 30 in good health.

V usage is TRBV19 and J usage is TRBJ1-2; no firm D call. The germline V gene encodes CDR1 LNHDA and CDR2 SQIVND (reference sequence). The CDR3 has 13 amino acids. V lost 3 bases and J lost 8, with 13 bases in between. Here the CDR3 DNA reads TGTGCCAGTAGTATCGGGGAGGTTACGGGCTACACCTTC. This sequence encodes CASSIGEVTGYTF.

This chain connects TRBV4-1 to TRBJ2-3; 9 nucleotides match TRBD1. Germline V CDR1 and CDR2: MGHRA, YSYEKL. V lost 4 bases, J lost 2 bases, and 7 bases stayed unmatched. The CDR3 extends over 16 amino acids. This chain's CDR3 is CASSPLGDRVTDTQYF. CDR3 coding DNA: TGCGCCAGCAGCCCCCTAGGGGACAGGGTCACAGATACGCAGTATTTT.

This clone came up a few times. The J gene is TRBJ1-2, the V gene TRBV28; 8 positions agree with TRBD1. This CDR3 has 15 residues. Trimming removed 6 bases from V and 7 bases from J; junction bases left unmatched: 13. Germline V gene data show CDR1 as MDHEN and CDR2 as SYDVKM. The chain's CDR3 is CASRPVGRTGFGYTF. Written as DNA, the CDR3 is TGTGCCAGCAGACCTGTCGGGAGGACAGGGTTTGGCTACACCTTC.

The V and J genes are TRBV28 and TRBJ1-4, with D hard to call. Germline V CDR1 and CDR2: MDHEN, SYDVKM. The CDR3 contains 14 residues. V was pared by 6 bases and J by 8 bases, with 16 bases between. The CDR3 sequence: CASRGRANQEKLFF. The CDR3 DNA sequence: TGTGCCAGCAGGGGGAGGGCCAACCAAGAAAAACTGTTTTTT.

This clone was detected only once. The chain recombines TRBV5-1 with TRBJ2-3, with D possibly being TRBD1 (6 bases). CDR3 size: 15 residues. V shed 4 bases and J shed 3 bases, with 15 bases lying between them. Per germline, CDR1 SGHRS and CDR2 YFSETQ. CDR3 sequence: CASSLGATNTDTQYF. CDR3 bases: TGCGCCAGCAGCCTGGGGGCGACAAATACAGATACGCAGTATTTT.

The chain has TRBV7-8 and TRBJ1-1, with a weak D call TRBD1 (5 bases). V was cut by 5 bases and J by 1 base, with 11 bases left in between. The V gene's germline CDR1 is SGHVS and CDR2 FQNEAQ. The CDR3 covers 14 residues. The CDR3 sequence: CASSQWGRNTEAFF. CDR3 nucleotides: TGTGCCAGCAGCCAATGGGGACGGAACACTGAAGCTTTCTTT. Complete variable domain (other parts from reference TRBV7-8 and TRBJ1-1): GAGVSQSPRYKVAKRGQDVALRCDPISGHVSLFWYQQALGQGPEFLTYFQNEAQLDKSGLPSDRFFAERPEGSVSTLKIQRTQQEDSAVYLCASSQWGRNTEAFFGQGTRLTVV.

This chain links TRBV18 with TRBJ2-7, with D maybe TRBD2 (5 bases). V was trimmed by 1 base and J by 7 bases, leaving 14 bases between them. This CDR3 has 14 residues. Germline loops: CDR1 KGHSH, CDR2 LQKENI. CDR3 amino acids: CASSPQKIAREQYF. CDR3 sequence (DNA): TGTGCCAGCTCACCACAGAAGATAGCGAGGGAGCAGTACTTC.

This chain connects TRBV28 to TRBJ2-7, with D perhaps matching TRBD2 (5 bases). Trimming pared 7 bases from V and 0 bases from J, leaving 16 bases between. Germline V gene lookup returns CDR1 MDHEN and CDR2 SYDVKM. The CDR3 is made up of 15 amino acids. The CDR3 DNA sequence: TGTGCCAGCATCCTCGGGGTGGGAAGCTCCTACGAGCAGTACTTC. Translated, it gives CASILGVGSSYEQYF.

The genes are TRBV11-2 and TRBJ1-6; 8 nucleotides line up with TRBD1. V shed 1 base and J 9 bases; nucleotides not matched to a gene: 5. The CDR3 spans 15 residues. CDR1 SGHAT and CDR2 FQNNGV come from the germline V gene. The DNA for the CDR3 is TGTGCCAGCAGCTTAGGAGGGGGACAGGCTTCACCCCTCCACTTT. Residues: CASSLGGGQASPLHF. Combining the CDR3 with reference TRBV11-2 and TRBJ1-6 gives the whole variable domain EAGVAQSPRYKIIEKRQSVAFWCNPISGHATLYWYQQILGQGPKLLIQFQNNGVVDDSQLPKDRFSAERLKGVDSTLKIQPAKLEDSAVYLCASSLGGGQASPLHFGNGTRLTVT.

The chain recombines TRBV21-1 with TRBJ1-4. TRBV21-1 is labeled a pseudogene. The CDR3 has 11 residues. The CDR3 DNA is TGTGCCAGCAGCAACGATGAAAAACTGTTTTTT. Protein sequence: CASSNDEKLFF.

The table lists this clone with a count of one. The rearrangement links TRBV7-8 to TRBJ2-7; tentative D call: TRBD2 (5 bases). CDR1 and CDR2 from the germline V gene are SGHVS and FQNEAQ. Trimming left V 3 bases short and J 7 bases short, with 13 bases between. This CDR3 is built from 13 residues. CDR3 loop: CASSFTGSVEQYF. For the CDR3, the DNA is TGTGCCAGCAGCTTCACGGGAAGTGTTGAGCAGTACTTC.

The chain employs TRBV25-1 and TRBJ2-3; the D gene is possibly TRBD2 (6 bases). CDR3 length: 17 amino acids. Between the trimmed V and J ends, which lost 3 bases and 4 bases, there was a span of 20 bases. The V gene's germline CDR1 is MGHDK and CDR2 SYGVNS. The CDR3 reads CASSDLLGGKAADTQYF. CDR3 sequence (DNA): TGTGCCAGCAGTGACCTCCTGGGGGGAAAGGCAGCAGATACGCAGTATTTT.

The chain uses TRBV11-2 and TRBJ1-2; D unclear. CDR1 is SGHAT and CDR2 is FQNNGV in the germline V gene. The CDR3 is made up of 12 amino acids. V was shortened by 5 bases and J by 2 bases, with 6 bases between the two germline ends. Written as DNA, the CDR3 is TGTGCCAGCAGCGGAGACAACTATGGCTACACCTTC. Protein: CASSGDNYGYTF. Full variable domain (rest looked up from reference TRBV11-2 and TRBJ1-2): EAGVAQSPRYKIIEKRQSVAFWCNPISGHATLYWYQQILGQGPKLLIQFQNNGVVDDSQLPKDRFSAERLKGVDSTLKIQPAKLEDSAVYLCASSGDNYGYTFGSGTRLTVV.

The V gene is TRBV5-4, the J gene TRBJ2-1; the D is unclear. CDR1 and CDR2 (germline): SGHNT, YYREEE (reference sequence). Trimming removed 4 bases from V and 5 bases from J, with 10 bases in between. The CDR3 covers 13 residues. The CDR3: CASSRGPNNEQFF. The CDR3 DNA reads TGTGCCAGCAGCAGAGGACCAAACAATGAGCAGTTCTTC.

Regarding this clone: Distinct nucleotide sequences in the sample also encode this CDR3. The chain carries TRBV18 and TRBJ2-7; TRBD2 is a possible D gene (5 bases). Trimming stripped 3 bases from V and 3 bases from J, with 9 bases between. The CDR3 has 13 amino acids. Germline CDR1 and CDR2: KGHSH and LQKENI. CDR3 in amino acids: CASSPGVSYEQYF. CDR3 sequence (DNA): TGTGCCAGCTCACCGGGAGTAAGCTACGAGCAGTACTTC.